These T cell receptor beta chains were read from a single sample in a study of blood T cell repertoires in COVID-19. Profiled with immunoSEQ multiplex PCR; TCRdb holds only in-frame clones, not every one. This sample has roughly 570,000 clones, with less than 90% found just once. Sequenced input: peripheral blood. The receptors stem from a woman aged 45-60 years with COVID-19, enrolled during active disease. Each CDR3 is given with its conserved first and last residue.

v_call,j_call,cdr3_aa
TRBV19,TRBJ1-4,CASRYRTNEKLFF
TRBV10-3,TRBJ2-7,CAIADSGDGYEQYF
TRBV2,TRBJ1-1,CASQGPDRTEAFF
TRBV6-5,TRBJ2-7,CASIFGQGYEQYF
TRBV7-2,TRBJ1-6,CASSFSLQANSPLHF
TRBV10-3,TRBJ1-5,CAISESATGDSQPQHF
TRBV7-3,TRBJ1-5,CASKNRGSSNQPQHF
TRBV9,TRBJ2-1,CASSRSGGDNEQFF
TRBV18,TRBJ2-5,CASSPKDRGLKETQYF
TRBV24-1,TRBJ1-2,CATSDSGIYGYTF
TRBV5-6,TRBJ2-2,CASSLYTGTANTGELFF
TRBV28,TRBJ2-3,CASSPGAGGNTDTQYF
TRBV9,TRBJ1-2,CASSVRNGQGYTF
TRBV28,TRBJ2-7,CASSLRLAAGEQYF
TRBV9,TRBJ1-2,CASSRGDVSYGYTF
TRBV19,TRBJ2-2,CASTEDRATGELFF
TRBV18,TRBJ2-6,CASSPRQDSGANVLTF
TRBV6-4,TRBJ2-1,CASSDSRMDNEQFF
TRBV10-1,TRBJ2-3,CASQRSGGTDTQYF
TRBV7-2,TRBJ2-3,CASSRNSGGAADTQYF
TRBV7-5,TRBJ1-1,CASSVLSRSEAFF
TRBV14,TRBJ2-5,CASSFLVGGETQYF
TRBV6-5,TRBJ1-5,CASRGRTVDQPQHF
TRBV29-1,TRBJ1-2,CSVDYGVSDFDGYTF
TRBV6-5,TRBJ2-1,CASSLRQSSYNEQFF
TRBV5-1,TRBJ2-3,CASSSAGTSGGITDTQYF
TRBV18,TRBJ1-3,CASSPQGQARSGNTIYF
TRBV5-1,TRBJ2-2,CASSLSTGTGELFF
TRBV2,TRBJ2-6,CASSLQGSGANVLTF
TRBV27,TRBJ1-3,CASSFPPARDRERGTIYF
TRBV7-6,TRBJ2-5,CASSEPGETQYF
TRBV5-4,TRBJ2-1,CASSLRDREYNEQFF
TRBV5-1,TRBJ2-2,CASSPSGGNTGELFF
TRBV11-2,TRBJ1-1,CASSPRSAGTWNTEAFF
TRBV5-1,TRBJ2-1,CASSSGLAGEFF
TRBV6-4,TRBJ2-1,CASRGGNEQFF
TRBV28,TRBJ2-7,CASSLDHRGGETYEQYF
TRBV20-1,TRBJ2-3,CSASLGTVSTDTQYF
TRBV2,TRBJ2-3,CASSEVGRGPTDTQYF
TRBV5-1,TRBJ2-2,CASRPRGANTGELFF